This T cell receptor beta chain originates from a study of beta chain features in type 1 diabetes. This clone was found a few times. Expressed TCRB transcripts got sequenced, as all isolated RNA was reverse transcribed. TCRdb keeps only in-frame clones here, not all; method: immunoSEQ multiplex PCR. The sample records 900,000 or so clones, 15% to 20% being singletons. The V and J ends lost 1 base and 3 bases respectively, with 0 bases between them. The CDR3 consists of 11 residues. The germline V gene has CDR1 MDHEN and CDR2 SYDVKM. The clonotype originates from a woman between 18 and 29 years old in good health. The sample taken for sequencing was naive CD4+ T cells from blood. V is TRBV28 and J is TRBJ1-2; D is undetermined. As DNA, the CDR3 is TGTGCCAGCAGTTTATACTATGGCTACACCTTC. It is translated as CASSLYYGYTF.